This T cell receptor beta chain was sequenced for a study of regulatory T cells in long-lasting Graves disease. Findings of the study overall: Sample size, which was small, may have reduced accuracy.

Specified time point: newly diagnosed GD, antithyroid drugs for less than 3 months. Extracted PBMC RNA gave rise to the TCR library. In each case, Graves' disease was diagnosed per American Thyroid Association guidelines. TCR beta libraries were built with iRepertoire HTBI primers and Arm-PCR of CDR3 regions. TCRdb processed the multiplex PCR reads anew with MiXCR; each CDR3 protein has one entry. The sample holds about 620,000 distinct CDR3 sequences, approximately 15% seen once. There are 15 residues in the CDR3. The ends lost 6 bases at V and 6 bases at J; junction bases unmatched: 10. This clonotype was seen at least ten times. No antigen is known for it. This sample also appeared in a second study, on T cells in Graves' hyperthyroidism and ophthalmopathy.

This chain joins TRBV12-3 or TRBV12-4 and TRBJ2-4, with 8 bases matching TRBD2. Sequenced here: peripheral blood mononuclear cells (PBMCs), sampled at new diagnosis, from a patient treated with antithyroid drugs. The sequence was collected from a woman in her twenties or thirties with Graves disease. This CDR3 is CASRPGRREANIQYF. DNA of the CDR3: TGTGCCAGCAGGCCGGGGCGGCGGGAGGCAAACATTCAGTACTTC.